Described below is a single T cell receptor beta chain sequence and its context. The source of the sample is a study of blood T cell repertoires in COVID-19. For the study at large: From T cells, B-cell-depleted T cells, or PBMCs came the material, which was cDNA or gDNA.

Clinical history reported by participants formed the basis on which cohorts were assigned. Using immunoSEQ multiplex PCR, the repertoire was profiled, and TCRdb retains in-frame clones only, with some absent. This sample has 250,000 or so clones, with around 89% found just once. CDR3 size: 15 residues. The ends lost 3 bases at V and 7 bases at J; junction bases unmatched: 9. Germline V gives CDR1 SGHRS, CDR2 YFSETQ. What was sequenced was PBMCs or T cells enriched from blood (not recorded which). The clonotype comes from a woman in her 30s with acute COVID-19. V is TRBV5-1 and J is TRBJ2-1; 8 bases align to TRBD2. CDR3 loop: CASSSSWTSSNEQFF. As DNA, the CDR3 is TGCGCCAGCAGCTCTTCTTGGACTAGCTCAAATGAGCAGTTCTTC.